The 10 T cell receptor beta chains below come from one sample, sequenced in a study of chemoradiotherapy in HPV16-positive cancers. The assay was immunoSEQ multiplex PCR, and TCRdb's table has in-frame clones only and misses some. Of fewer than 6,500 clones in the sample, 86% are singletons; the top ten hold over 2%. The sequences come from tumor tissue, collected from a patient who underwent chemoradiotherapy. These receptors were obtained from a human donor with HPV-associated anogenital cancer.

The sample holds one count of this clone. The genes are TRBV5-4 and TRBJ2-5; no clear D gene. V was pared by 1 base and J by 7 bases, with 17 bases between. The germline V gene encodes CDR1 SGHNT and CDR2 YYREEE (reference sequence). This CDR3 is 15 amino acids long. The CDR3 reads CASSLRTGPDSTQYF. The CDR3 DNA reads TGTGCCAGCAGCTTGCGTACCGGGCCTGACTCGACCCAGTACTTC.

This rearrangement joins TRBV30 to TRBJ1-2, with 7 bases aligning to TRBD1. Trimming took 3 bases from V and 6 from J; bases not matched to a gene: 7. Germline CDR1 and CDR2: GTSNPN and SVGIG (reference sequence). The CDR3 is 13 amino acids. The CDR3 here is CAWSEDRVNGYTF. Here the CDR3 DNA reads TGTGCCTGGAGCGAAGACAGGGTCAATGGCTACACCTTC.

This clone appeared a single time. This chain joins TRBV9 and TRBJ2-7; 7 bases agree with TRBD1. The CDR3 is made up of 15 amino acids. Trimming removed 4 bases from V and 0 bases from J; junction bases left unmatched: 7. From germline, CDR1 is SGDLS and CDR2 YYNGEE. The chain's CDR3 is CASSPSGQDSYEQYF. CDR3 DNA: TGTGCCAGCAGCCCCTCCGGACAGGACTCCTACGAGCAGTACTTC.

This clone was detected only once. This CDR3 is CASSQEGRGEDEQYF. As DNA, the CDR3 is TGTGCCAGCAGCCAAGAGGGCCGGGGGGAGGACGAGCAGTACTTC. The genes are TRBV4-2 and TRBJ2-7; 7 positions agree with TRBD2. Germline loops: CDR1 LGHNA, CDR2 YNFKEQ. V lost 0 bases and J lost 5; bases outside the gene matches: 7. The CDR3 length is 15 residues.

The rearrangement joins TRBV6-6 to TRBJ1-6; D is ambiguous. V lost 5 bases and J 8 bases, leaving 13 bases between the germline ends. The germline gives CDR1 MNHNY, CDR2 SVGAGI (reference sequence). The CDR3 is 14 amino acids. CDR3 sequence reads: CASSKSQADSPLHF. The CDR3 DNA reads as TGTGCCAGCAGTAAAAGTCAGGCTGATTCACCCCTCCACTTT.

The CDR3 loop is CASASRRTNTGELFF. CDR3 nucleotide sequence: TGTGCCTCCGCTTCCCGACGGACGAACACCGGGGAGCTGTTTTTT. The chain carries TRBV6-1 and TRBJ2-2; D gene unclear. With 11 bases removed from V and 0 bases from J, the gap between germline ends came to 16 bases. The CDR3 extends over 15 amino acids. Germline V gives CDR1 MNHNS, CDR2 SASEGT.

This clone occurred once. The chain has TRBV15 and TRBJ1-5, with unresolved D. CDR3 length: 13 amino acids. Germline V lookup: CDR1 LNHNV, CDR2 YYDKDF (reference sequence). Trimming shortened V by 3 bases and J by 2 bases, and 5 bases separated the two germline ends. Here the CDR3 DNA reads TGTGCCACCAGCAGGGGCCGCAATCAGCCCCAGCATTTT. Translated: CATSRGRNQPQHF.

J is TRBJ2-3 and V is TRBV11-1, with no clear D. V lost 2 bases, J lost 4 bases, and 7 bases lay in between. Germline CDR1 and CDR2: SGHAT and FQDESV (reference sequence). This CDR3 is built from 13 residues. The CDR3 sequence is CASSLLEADTQYF. The CDR3 DNA reads TGTGCCAGCAGCTTACTTGAGGCAGATACGCAGTATTTT.

The chain carries TRBV5-1 and TRBJ2-3, with a weak D call TRBD1 (6 bases). This CDR3 has 15 amino acids. Germline V lookup: CDR1 SGHRS, CDR2 YFSETQ. V lost 2 bases and J 2 bases, leaving 12 bases between the germline ends. Here the CDR3 reads CASSLGQPLTDTQYF. Written as DNA, the CDR3 is TGCGCCAGCAGCTTAGGACAGCCCCTCACAGATACGCAGTATTTT.

The chain recombines TRBV7-2 with TRBJ2-3; D not resolved. V gave up 4 bases and J gave up 1 base, with 9 bases separating them. The germline CDR1 and CDR2 sequences are SGHTA and FQGNSA. The CDR3 has 14 amino acids. The CDR3 loop is CASSYDGGTDTQYF. The CDR3 nucleotides are TGTGCCAGCAGCTATGATGGGGGCACAGATACGCAGTATTTT.